This T cell receptor (beta chain) was obtained from a study of radiation and T cells in renal cell carcinoma. Concerning this clone itself: Its antigen is currently unknown.

Indicated time point: blood 2 weeks post-SBRT. Treatment of the sample: 15 Gy SBRT to primary tumor, nephrectomy 4 weeks later. The patient's renal cell carcinoma had clear cell pathology. Generated by immunoSEQ multiplex PCR, the TCRdb table keeps only in-frame clones and is missing some. The repertoire holds about 150,000 clones, with roughly 89% as singletons. Study-wide points: From baseline, blood top tumor clonotypes peaked at 2 weeks post-radiation.

V was shortened by 5 bases and J by 0 bases, with 10 bases between the two germline ends. Germline V CDR1 and CDR2: SGHTA, FQGNSA. This CDR3 is 14 amino acids long. The specimen was blood, collected from a patient whose treatment included radiotherapy and nephrectomy. The clonotype originates from a woman between 45 and 65 years old with renal cell carcinoma. The gene calls are TRBV7-2 and TRBJ1-1; D is unresolved. The CDR3, as DNA: TGTGCCAGCAGCGTCAGATACCTGAACACTGAAGCTTTCTTT. Translation: CASSVRYLNTEAFF. Full variable domain (outside the CDR3, taken from reference TRBV7-2 and TRBJ1-1): GAGVSQSPSNKVTEKGKDVELRCDPISGHTALYWYRQSLGQGLEFLIYFQGNSAPDKSGLPSDRFSAERTGGSVSTLTIQRTQQEDSAVYLCASSVRYLNTEAFFGQGTRLTVV.